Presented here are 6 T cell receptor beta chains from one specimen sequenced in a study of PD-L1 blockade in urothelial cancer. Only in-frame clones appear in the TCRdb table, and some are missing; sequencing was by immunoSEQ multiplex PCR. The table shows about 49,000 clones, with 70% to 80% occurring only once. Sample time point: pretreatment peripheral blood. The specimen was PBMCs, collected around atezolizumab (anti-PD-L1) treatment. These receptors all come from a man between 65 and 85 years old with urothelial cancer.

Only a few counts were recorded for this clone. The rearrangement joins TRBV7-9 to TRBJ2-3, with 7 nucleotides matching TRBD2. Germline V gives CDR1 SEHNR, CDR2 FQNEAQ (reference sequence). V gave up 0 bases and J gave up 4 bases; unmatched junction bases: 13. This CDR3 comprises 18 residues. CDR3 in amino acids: CASSLAGRWRERADTQYF. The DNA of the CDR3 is TGTGCCAGCAGCTTAGCCGGTCGGTGGCGGGAGAGGGCAGATACGCAGTATTTT.

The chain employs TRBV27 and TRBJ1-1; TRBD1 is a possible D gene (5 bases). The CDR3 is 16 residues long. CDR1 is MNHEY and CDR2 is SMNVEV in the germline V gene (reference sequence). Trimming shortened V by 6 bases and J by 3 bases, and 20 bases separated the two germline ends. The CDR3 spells CASSPSGGEADTEAFF. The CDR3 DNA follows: TGTGCCAGCAGCCCCAGTGGAGGGGAGGCGGACACTGAAGCTTTCTTT.

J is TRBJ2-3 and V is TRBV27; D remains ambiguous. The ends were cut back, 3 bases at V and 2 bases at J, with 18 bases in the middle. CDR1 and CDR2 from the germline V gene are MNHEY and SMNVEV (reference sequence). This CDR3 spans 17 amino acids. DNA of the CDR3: TGTGCCAGCAGTTTGGCCCTTAGAGGCACCCACACAGATACGCAGTATTTT. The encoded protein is CASSLALRGTHTDTQYF.

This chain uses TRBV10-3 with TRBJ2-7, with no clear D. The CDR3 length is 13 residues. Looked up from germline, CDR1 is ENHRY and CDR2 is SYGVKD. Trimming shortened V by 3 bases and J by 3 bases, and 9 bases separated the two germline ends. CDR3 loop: CAISDQTVYEQYF. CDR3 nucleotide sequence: TGTGCCATCAGTGACCAGACTGTCTACGAGCAGTACTTC.

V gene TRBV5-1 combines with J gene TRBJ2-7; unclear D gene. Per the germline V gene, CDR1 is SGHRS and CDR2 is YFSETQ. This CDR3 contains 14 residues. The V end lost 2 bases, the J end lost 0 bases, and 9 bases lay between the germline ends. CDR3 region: CASSFGESSYEQYF. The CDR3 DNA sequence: TGCGCCAGCAGCTTTGGTGAGAGCTCCTACGAGCAGTACTTC.

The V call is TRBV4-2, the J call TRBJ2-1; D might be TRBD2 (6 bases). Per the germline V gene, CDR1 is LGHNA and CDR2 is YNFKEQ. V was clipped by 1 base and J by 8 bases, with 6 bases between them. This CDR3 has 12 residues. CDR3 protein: CASSQGRDEQFF. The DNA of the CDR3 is TGTGCCAGCAGCCAAGGGAGGGATGAGCAGTTCTTC.